This note documents a single TCR beta chain sequence. This clonotype was found a few times. The target of this receptor is not known. Base qualities are not recorded, but no much larger clone differs from it by a single base. Sequencing took place on an Illumina NovaSeq 6000. cDNA libraries for TCRalpha and TCRbeta were prepared by 5'RACE using constant-segment primers, with sample barcodes and unique molecular identifiers added. RNA was extracted from every sample with Trizol reagent. Library amplification was performed in two PCR steps, and a second sample barcode and Illumina TruSeq adapters were introduced in the second step. Sequencing of the libraries was done on an Illumina NovaSeq, producing 2 x 150 bp paired-end reads. For the original study's pipeline: Demultiplexing of reads and collapsing into UMI-guided consensus sequences were performed with migec v1.2.7. With mixcr v2.1.11, UMI consensuses were aligned to TRA and TRB V and J templates and assembled into clonotypes. A clonotype was counted as expanded or contracted only when both edgeR and NoisET called the clonotype significant, with the noise models trained on biological replicates. For edgeR calls, a false discovery rate-adjusted p below 0.01 and a log2 fold-change threshold of 1 were applied. As an exploratory analysis of dynamics, max-normalized trajectories of the 1000 most abundant clonotypes were examined by PCA with hierarchical clustering. Separately sequenced CD4+ and CD8+ repertoires were used to assign a CD4 or CD8 phenotype to each responding clone. In-frame beta chains were kept once TCRdb had trimmed the public reads at Q25 with fastp and called clones with MiXCR. Under each unique CDR3 protein, matching rows form one entry showing the most common genes and DNA. What appears here as the V and J calls and clone size reflects TCRdb's work, not the paper's. This sample lists under 300,000 distinct CDR3 sequences; 8% to 9.5% were detected once. More than 20% of the sample goes to the ten largest clones.

Ficoll-Paque density gradient centrifugation was used to isolate PBMCs. These data come from a study of T-cell memory formation after mild COVID-19 (dated by TCRdb to the early 2020s). Background for the entire study: TCR sequence clusters from the two donors were largely donor specific. The cohort comprised two young, previously healthy adult volunteers, one female and one male. In two donors, T-cell clones that expanded and contracted after mild COVID-19 were tracked by sequencing TCRalpha and TCRbeta repertoires over time. Study-wide conclusions, independent of this receptor: Clones that contracted from day 15 to 85 showed balanced CD4/CD8 phenotypes, whereas a second wave of clones that expanded from day 15 to 37 leaned towards CD4+. SARS-CoV-2 specificity of the second-wave clones peaking on day 37 was not confirmed. Only a couple of mild cases were covered in the study, and larger cohorts including severe cases with pre-infection samples were considered necessary. Contracting CD4+ clones were located mainly in the CM and EM memory subsets, whereas CD8+ clones were found to be enriched in EMRA. Some responding clones were found in pre-infection memory, which suggests that pre-existing cross-reactive memory T cells took part in the SARS-CoV-2 response.

The sequenced material came from PBMCs or a T cell subset sorted from them (not recorded which). The TCR was taken from a man aged 18 to 29 who had mild COVID-19 (a few samples of this study predate the infection). The sample titles of this study are shuffled in the database, so cell type and time point are left out; the donor was told from shared clones.

The CDR3 protein is CAIEGDDTEAFF. The sequenced DNA is TGTGCCATCGAGGGGGACGACACTGAAGCTTTCTTT. The receptor chain draws on TRBV10-3 and TRBJ1-1, with TRBD1 tentatively as D gene (6 bases match). According to the germline V gene, CDR1 reads ENHRY and CDR2 reads SYGVKD. V sheds 8 bases and J sheds 3 bases, leaving 10 bases between their ends. Taken from cysteine to phenylalanine, the CDR3 has 12 residues. CDR3 DNA is the only sequence kept; it has 36 bases, read in frame from the first base.